The present T cell receptor (beta chain) was sequenced within a study of technical replicates of blood from a few donors. Germline CDR1 reads MNHNS; CDR2 reads SASEGT. The germline V and J ends were trimmed by 6 bases and 1 base, with 9 bases remaining between them. CDR3 length: 13 amino acids. The data were produced by immunoSEQ multiplex PCR, yet TCRdb's version contains in-frame clones alone and is incomplete. Among fewer than 100,000 clones listed, roughly 90% were seen once. This clonotype was sampled from a human donor in good health. The sample was T cells isolated from PBMCs. The J gene is TRBJ1-1, the V gene TRBV6-1; D ambiguous. The CDR3 DNA follows: TGTGCCAGCAGCTCCTCAGGGAACACTGAAGCTTTCTTT. It encodes CASSSSGNTEAFF.